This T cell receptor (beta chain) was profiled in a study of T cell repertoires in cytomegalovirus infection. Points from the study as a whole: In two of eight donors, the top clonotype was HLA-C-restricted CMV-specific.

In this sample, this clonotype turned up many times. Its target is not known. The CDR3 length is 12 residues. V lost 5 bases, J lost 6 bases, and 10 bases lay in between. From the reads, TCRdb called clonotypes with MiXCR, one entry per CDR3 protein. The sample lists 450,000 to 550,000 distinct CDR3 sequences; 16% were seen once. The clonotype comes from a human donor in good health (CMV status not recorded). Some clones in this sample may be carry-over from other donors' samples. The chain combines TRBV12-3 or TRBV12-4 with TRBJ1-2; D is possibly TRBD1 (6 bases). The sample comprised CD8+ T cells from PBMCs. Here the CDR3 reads CASSLRTDGYTF. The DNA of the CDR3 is TGTGCCAGCAGTCTTAGGACAGATGGCTACACCTTC.